Described below is a single T cell receptor (beta chain) sequence and its context. The sample originates from a study of T cell responses to AZD1222 COVID-19 vaccine. About the study: Researchers grouped second doses given at about 4 or about 12 weeks into one pool.

This table comes from immunoSEQ multiplex PCR, and its TCRdb copy is limited to in-frame clones, with some not included. The profile shows 95,000 to 100,000 clones, around 84% of them singletons. V lost 1 base, J lost 3 bases, and 13 bases lay in between. Germline CDR1 SGHTA, CDR2 FQGTGA. CDR3 length equals 16 residues. Sample: peripheral blood, taken on day 0 of AZD1222 vaccination. This TCR was sampled from an adult in good health. The chain recombines TRBV7-3 with TRBJ1-5; D not certain. CDR3 region: CASSLNGRNLNQPQHF. In nucleotides, the CDR3 is TGTGCCAGCAGCTTAAACGGCAGAAACCTCAATCAGCCCCAGCATTTT.